The present TCR beta chain was sequenced within a study of identical twins. Whole-study findings and limits: Models came in too low on out-of-frame TCR alpha sharing in monozygotic twins.

Germline V gene lookup returns CDR1 MNHEY and CDR2 SVGEGT. This CDR3 region has 13 residues. V trimming: 8 bases; J trimming: 10 bases; junction bases outside the gene matches: 11. TCRdb itself ran the 5' RACE reads through MiXCR, one entry per CDR3 protein. The sample carries roughly 630,000 distinct CDR3 sequences, around 7.4% recorded once. This clonotype was seen ten or more times. The antigen remains undetermined. The same specimen was also included in a second study, on yellow fever vaccine responses in identical twins.

The receptor comes from a young woman in good health. Sequenced sample: PBMCs. This chain links TRBV6-2 or TRBV6-3 with TRBJ1-5; 7 bases map to TRBD1. CDR3 nucleotide sequence: TGTGCCAGCTCGTACAGGGGTAATAATCCCCAGCATTTT. Translated, it gives CASSYRGNNPQHF.